A selection of T cell receptor beta chains follows, all from one sample in a study of radiation and T cells in renal cell carcinoma. The protocol was immunoSEQ multiplex PCR, while the TCRdb copy is restricted to in-frame clones and leaves out a portion. Seen here are roughly 14,000 clones, 55% to 60% observed once, and the top ten hold 11%. This material consisted of tumor tissue, taken from a patient whose treatment was nephrectomy without radiotherapy. The receptor set was obtained from a man aged 45-65 years with renal cell carcinoma. The CDR3 runs from the conserved cysteine through the conserved F or W. Fields, in order: V gene, J gene, CDR3 protein.

V gene: TRBV2; J gene: TRBJ2-7; CDR3 protein: CASSELLRYYEQYF
V gene: TRBV6-1; J gene: TRBJ2-1; CDR3 protein: CASVLRTGGENEQFF
V gene: TRBV15; J gene: TRBJ2-7; CDR3 protein: CATRPGQGAYEQYF
V gene: TRBV30; J gene: TRBJ2-4; CDR3 protein: CAWSVQGKNIQYF
V gene: TRBV6-7; J gene: TRBJ2-5; CDR3 protein: CASSSSGTTEGETQYF
V gene: TRBV19; J gene: TRBJ2-7; CDR3 protein: CASSISSGSTYEQYF
V gene: TRBV4-2; J gene: TRBJ2-1; CDR3 protein: CASSLTGDDYNEQFF
V gene: TRBV7-1; J gene: TRBJ1-5; CDR3 protein: CASSPSNRGNLNQPQHF
V gene: TRBV27; J gene: TRBJ1-5; CDR3 protein: CASSLYYRVGQPQHF
V gene: TRBV18; J gene: TRBJ1-1; CDR3 protein: CASSFDRGRNEAFF
V gene: TRBV6-6; J gene: TRBJ2-7; CDR3 protein: CASSSRLAESSYEQYF
V gene: TRBV6-5; J gene: TRBJ1-1; CDR3 protein: CASSSGQGNTEAFF
V gene: TRBV29-1; J gene: TRBJ2-3; CDR3 protein: CSAQVPPDTQYF
V gene: TRBV28; J gene: -; CDR3 protein: CASNSAGEGMDEQYF
V gene: TRBV7-2; J gene: TRBJ1-6; CDR3 protein: CASNTQGAGSPLHF
V gene: TRBV5-1; J gene: TRBJ2-1; CDR3 protein: CASSLSGSVYNEQFF
V gene: TRBV19; J gene: TRBJ2-1; CDR3 protein: CASLTRGASYNEQFF
V gene: TRBV10-3; J gene: TRBJ1-5; CDR3 protein: CAISESSSGGSQHF
V gene: TRBV11-3; J gene: TRBJ1-1; CDR3 protein: CASSLQGARVNTEAFF
V gene: TRBV7-2; J gene: TRBJ1-6; CDR3 protein: CASSLAGTDNSPLHF